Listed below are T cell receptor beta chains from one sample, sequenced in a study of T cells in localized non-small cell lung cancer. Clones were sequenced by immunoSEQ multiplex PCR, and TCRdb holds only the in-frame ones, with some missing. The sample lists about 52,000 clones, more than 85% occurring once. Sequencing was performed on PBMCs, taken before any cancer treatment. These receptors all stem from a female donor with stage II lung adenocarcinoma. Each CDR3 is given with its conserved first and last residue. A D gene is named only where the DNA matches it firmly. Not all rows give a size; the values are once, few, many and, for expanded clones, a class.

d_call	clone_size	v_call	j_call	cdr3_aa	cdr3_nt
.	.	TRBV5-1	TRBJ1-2	CASSLGRGSYDGYTF	TGCGCCAGCAGCTTGGGACGAGGATCCTACGATGGCTACACCTTC
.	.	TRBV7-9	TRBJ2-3	CASSLDRRSTDTQYF	TGTGCCAGCAGCTTAGACAGAAGGAGCACAGATACGCAGTATTTT
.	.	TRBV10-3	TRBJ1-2	CAISEGRGANCGYTF	TGTGCCATCAGTGAAGGTCGGGGGGCTAACTGTGGCTACACCTTC
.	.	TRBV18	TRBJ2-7	CASSPPRGSYEQYF	TGTGCCAGCTCACCACCCAGGGGTTCCTACGAGCAGTACTTC
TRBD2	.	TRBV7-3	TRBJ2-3	CASSSSGGVTDTQYF	TGTGCCAGCAGCTCGAGCGGGGGGGTCACAGATACGCAGTATTTT
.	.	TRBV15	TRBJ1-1	CATSRQYNTEAFF	TGTGCCACCAGCAGACAATATAACACTGAAGCTTTCTTT
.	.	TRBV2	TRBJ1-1	CASRADTNTEAFF	TGTGCCAGCAGGGCAGACACGAACACTGAAGCTTTCTTT
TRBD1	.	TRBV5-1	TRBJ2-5	CASSRGQGQETQYF	TGCGCCAGCAGCCGCGGACAGGGGCAAGAGACCCAGTACTTC
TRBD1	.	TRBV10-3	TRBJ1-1	CAIEPGTGGGRTEAFF	TGTGCCATCGAGCCCGGGACAGGGGGCGGCAGGACTGAAGCTTTCTTT
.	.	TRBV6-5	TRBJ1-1	CASSEGQREAFF	TGTGCCAGCAGTGAAGGTCAGAGGGAAGCTTTCTTT
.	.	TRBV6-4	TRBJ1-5	CASSEVEEDSNQPQHF	TGTGCCAGCAGTGAGGTGGAGGAAGATAGCAATCAGCCCCAGCATTTT
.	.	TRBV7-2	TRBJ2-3	CASSPLVGRSDTQYF	TGTGCCAGCAGCCCGCTAGTGGGTCGGTCAGATACGCAGTATTTT
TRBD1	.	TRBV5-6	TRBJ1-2	CASSSGTGGYGYTF	TGTGCCAGCAGCTCTGGGACAGGGGGCTATGGCTACACCTTC
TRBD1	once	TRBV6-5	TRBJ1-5	CASSAGGGQPQHF	TGTGCCAGCAGTGCAGGGGGGGGACAGCCCCAGCATTTT
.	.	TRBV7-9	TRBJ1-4	CASSLVGLPNEKLFF	TGTGCCAGCAGCTTAGTTGGGTTGCCTAATGAAAAACTGTTTTTT
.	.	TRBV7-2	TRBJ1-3	CASSLGQGRFLSGNTIYF	TGTGCCAGCAGCTTAGGGCAGGGGCGCTTCCTCTCTGGAAACACCATATATTTT
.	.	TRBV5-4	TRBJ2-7	CASSFGTSYEQYF	TGTGCCAGCAGCTTCGGGACCTCCTACGAGCAGTACTTC
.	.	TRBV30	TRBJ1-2	CAWSGGLGTNGYTF	TGTGCCTGGAGCGGGGGGTTAGGGACGAATGGCTACACCTTC
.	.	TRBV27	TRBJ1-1	CASSLGSRTEAFF	TGTGCCAGCAGTTTGGGATCTAGGACCGAAGCTTTCTTT
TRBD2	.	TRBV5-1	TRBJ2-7	CASSFGTSGNYEQYF	TGCGCCAGCAGCTTTGGGACTAGCGGGAATTACGAGCAGTACTTC
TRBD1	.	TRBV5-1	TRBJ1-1	CASSLQEGATEAFF	TGCGCCAGCAGCTTGCAAGAGGGGGCCACTGAAGCTTTCTTT
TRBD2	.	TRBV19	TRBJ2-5	CASSIRGGEETQYF	TGTGCCAGTAGTATTCGGGGGGGAGAGGAGACCCAGTACTTC
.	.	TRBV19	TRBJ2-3	CASSTGWAGAADTQYF	TGTGCCAGTAGTACGGGCTGGGCGGGGGCAGCAGATACGCAGTATTTT
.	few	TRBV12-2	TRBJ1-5	CASRLTAGRIQPQHF	TGTGCAAGTCGCTTAACGGCAGGGAGGATTCAGCCCCAGCATTTT
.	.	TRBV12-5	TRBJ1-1	CASGLAREAFF	TGTGCTAGTGGTTTGGCCAGAGAAGCTTTCTTT
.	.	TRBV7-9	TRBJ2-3	CASSLGRQVTTLDTQYF	TGTGCCAGCAGCTTAGGGCGGCAGGTCACGACCTTAGATACGCAGTATTTT
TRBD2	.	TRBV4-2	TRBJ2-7	CASSQGSGGAAYEQYF	TGTGCCAGCAGCCAAGGGAGCGGGGGGGCTGCGTACGAGCAGTACTTC
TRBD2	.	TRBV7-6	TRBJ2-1	CASSLGTSGYNEQFF	TGTGCCAGCAGCTTAGGGACTAGCGGTTACAATGAGCAGTTCTTC
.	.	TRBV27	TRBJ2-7	CAAKGSSSYEQYF	TGTGCCGCTAAAGGATCGTCAAGCTACGAGCAGTACTTC
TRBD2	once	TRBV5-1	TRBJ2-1	CASSPAGLAGGREQFF	TGCGCCAGCAGCCCCGCCGGTCTAGCGGGGGGCCGGGAGCAGTTCTTC
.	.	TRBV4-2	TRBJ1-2	CASSQDAYGYTF	TGTGCCAGCAGCCAAGACGCCTATGGCTACACCTTC
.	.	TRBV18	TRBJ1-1	CASSPTGTSSIWTVNTEAFF	TGTGCCAGCTCACCTACTGGGACATCCTCTATTTGGACCGTGAACACTGAAGCTTTCTTT
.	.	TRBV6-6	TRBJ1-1	CASRLGGLEAAEAFF	TGTGCCAGCAGGTTAGGGGGTCTAGAAGCCGCTGAAGCTTTCTTT
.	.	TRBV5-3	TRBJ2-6	CARTPGGPRDSGANVLTF	TGTGCCAGAACCCCTGGGGGCCCTCGCGACTCTGGGGCCAACGTCCTGACTTTC
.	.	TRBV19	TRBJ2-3	CASSSEVTDTQYF	TGTGCCAGTAGTAGTGAGGTAACGGATACGCAGTATTTT
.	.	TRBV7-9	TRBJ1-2	CASSLAPLDSYGYTF	TGTGCCAGCAGCTTAGCCCCCTTGGACAGCTATGGCTACACCTTC
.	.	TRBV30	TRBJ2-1	CAWRGPSTPYNEQFF	TGTGCCTGGAGAGGACCGAGTACCCCCTACAATGAGCAGTTCTTC
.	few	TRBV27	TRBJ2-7	CASSSLASYEQYF	TGTGCCAGCAGTTCGCTGGCCTCCTACGAGCAGTACTTC
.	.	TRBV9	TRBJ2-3	CASSVGGGGGSTDTQYF	TGTGCCAGCAGCGTAGGGGGCGGAGGGGGTAGCACAGATACGCAGTATTTT
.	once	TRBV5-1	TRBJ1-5	CASSLAGGTQPQHF	TGCGCCAGCAGCTTGGCCGGGGGGACTCAGCCCCAGCATTTT
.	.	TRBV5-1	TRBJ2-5	CASSFQQETQYF	TGCGCCAGCAGCTTCCAGCAAGAGACCCAGTACTTC
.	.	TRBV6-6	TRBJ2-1	CASSYLGGHQNEQFF	TGTGCCAGCAGTTACCTCGGTGGACACCAGAATGAGCAGTTCTTC
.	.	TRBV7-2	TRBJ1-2	CASSLDRIDYGYTF	TGTGCCAGCAGCTTAGACAGGATAGACTATGGCTACACCTTC
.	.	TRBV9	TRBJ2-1	CASSVMWGNGEQFF	TGTGCCAGCAGCGTGATGTGGGGGAACGGGGAGCAGTTCTTC
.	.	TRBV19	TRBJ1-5	CASTMSLGGNQPQHF	TGTGCCAGTACCATGAGCCTAGGGGGCAATCAGCCCCAGCATTTT
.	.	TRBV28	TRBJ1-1	CASSLANTEAFF	TGTGCCAGCAGTTTAGCGAACACTGAAGCTTTCTTT
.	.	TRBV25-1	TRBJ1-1	CASSPGWGTEAFF	TGTGCCAGCAGTCCAGGGTGGGGCACTGAAGCTTTCTTT
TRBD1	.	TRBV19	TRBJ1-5	CASSPTGGFQPQHF	TGTGCCAGTAGTCCGACAGGGGGCTTTCAGCCCCAGCATTTT
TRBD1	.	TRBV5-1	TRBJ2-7	CASSLTGSGEQYF	TGCGCCAGCAGCCTGACAGGGAGTGGTGAGCAGTACTTC
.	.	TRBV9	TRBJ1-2	CASSVALNYGYTF	TGTGCCAGCAGCGTAGCATTAAACTATGGCTACACCTTC
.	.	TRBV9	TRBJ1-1	CASSVGIRTEAFF	TGTGCCAGCAGCGTGGGTATAAGGACTGAAGCTTTCTTT
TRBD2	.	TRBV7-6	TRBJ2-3	CASSLGSSGGRTDTQYF	TGTGCCAGCAGCTTAGGGTCTAGCGGGGGACGCACAGATACGCAGTATTTT
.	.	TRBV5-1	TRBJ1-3	CASSNGTKAGNTIYF	TGCGCCAGCAGCAACGGGACAAAGGCTGGAAACACCATATATTTT
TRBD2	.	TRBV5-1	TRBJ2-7	CASSVGSGVNEQYF	TGCGCCAGCAGCGTGGGTAGCGGGGTAAACGAGCAGTACTTC